This passage covers 16 T cell receptor beta chains from one sample sequenced in a study of spatial heterogeneity in lung cancer. TCRdb reprocessed the 5' RACE reads with MiXCR, giving one entry per CDR3 protein. The sample shows thousands of distinct CDR3 sequences, under 3% of them seen only once. The time point denotes: sample taken at primary tumor resection. The source material was normal lung tissue next to the tumor, sampled at surgery. The origin of the receptors is a female donor with early-stage non-small cell lung cancer.

Remarks on this clonotype: A much larger clone lies one base from this, so it may be a read error. The genes are TRBV10-3 and TRBJ1-1; TRBD1 matches at 11 bases. Germline CDR1 ENHRY, CDR2 SYGVKD. The CDR3 has 14 amino acids. CDR3 nucleotides: TGTACCATCAGTGGGACAGGGGGTAACACTGAAGCTTTCTTT. Translated, it gives CTISGTGGNTEAFF.

This clonotype is termed medium-sized. The rearrangement uses TRBV21-1 and TRBJ2-4. TRBV21-1 is marked as a pseudogene. The CDR3 is 14 residues long. The CDR3 region is CASSSQQRKDIQYF. The DNA for the CDR3 is TGTGCCAGCAGCAGTCAACAAAGGAAAGACATTCAGTACTTC.

This clonotype is deemed medium-sized. This chain joins TRBV12-3 or TRBV12-4 and TRBJ2-5, with D hard to call. This CDR3 has 12 residues. The germline V and J ends were trimmed by 5 bases and 4 bases, with 8 bases remaining between them. The CDR3 region has the DNA TGTGCCAGCAGTCCGAGGACAGAGACCCAGTACTTC. It codes for CASSPRTETQYF.

In its sample, this clonotype was seen many times. The V gene is TRBV7-3, the J gene TRBJ2-2; 9 positions match TRBD2. The CDR3 extends over 16 amino acids. CDR1 SGHTA and CDR2 FQGTGA come from the germline V gene. Losses at the gene ends were 2 bases for V and 1 base for J; bases not matched to a gene: 2. The CDR3 protein is CASSLYSGGNTGELFF. CDR3 coding DNA: TGTGCCAGCAGCTTATATAGCGGGGGGAACACCGGGGAGCTGTTTTTT.

This clonotype came up many times. This chain joins TRBV29-1 and TRBJ2-3; 12 positions agree with TRBD1. This CDR3 comprises 15 residues. Germline V lookup: CDR1 SQVTM, CDR2 ANQGSEA. The ends lost 4 bases at V and 8 bases at J; junction bases unmatched: 10. In DNA form, the CDR3 reads TGCAGCGTTGTTCCCCCGGGACAGGGGGCGGGTACGCAGTATTTT. It encodes CSVVPPGQGAGTQYF.

The table lists this clonotype with many counts. The chain is built from TRBV28 and TRBJ1-2; D not resolved. The V end was cut by 5 bases, the J end by 0 bases, with 7 bases between. The CDR3 consists of 13 residues. The germline V gene encodes CDR1 MDHEN and CDR2 SYDVKM. The CDR3 reads CASSQKANYGYTF. CDR3 bases: TGTGCCAGCAGTCAAAAAGCTAACTATGGCTACACCTTC.

The rearrangement links TRBV21-1 to TRBJ2-3; the table's D call TRBD1 went unverified against the DNA. TRBV21-1 is a known pseudogene. The CDR3 contains 16 residues. DNA for the CDR3: TGTGCCAGCAGCAAAGGGGGCCCCCTGGGGCCAGATACGCAGTATTTT. Amino acid sequence: CASSKGGPLGPDTQYF.

In this sample, this clonotype is medium-sized. The chain carries TRBV3-1 and TRBJ2-1; no clear D gene. Germline CDR1 LGHDT, CDR2 YNNKEL (reference sequence). The V gene lost 4 bases and the J gene lost 6 bases, with 13 bases spanning the gap. The CDR3 is 14 amino acids. The CDR3 sequence: CASSPMVSSNEQFF. The CDR3 DNA reads TGTGCCAGCAGCCCAATGGTTAGTAGCAATGAGCAGTTCTTC.

This clonotype was seen at least ten times. This rearrangement joins TRBV5-1 to TRBJ2-7; TRBD2 matches at 8 bases. CDR3 length: 15 residues. Germline V gene lookup returns CDR1 SGHRS and CDR2 YFSETQ. V gave up 4 bases and J gave up 7 bases; unmatched junction bases: 13. The DNA of the CDR3 is TGCGCCAGCAGCCCGAGAGCGGGGGACACGGGGGAGCAGTACTTC. Its translation: CASSPRAGDTGEQYF.

Judged by abundance, this clonotype is medium-sized (0.01 to 0.1%). The rearrangement joins TRBV6-2 or TRBV6-3 to TRBJ2-1; D is perhaps TRBD1 (6 bases). The V and J ends lost 0 bases and 0 bases respectively, with 12 bases between them. Germline CDR1 reads MNHEY; CDR2 reads SVGEGT. There are 17 residues in the CDR3. The CDR3 spells CASSYSQGRSSYNEQFF. The CDR3 DNA follows: TGTGCCAGCAGTTACTCGCAGGGGCGAAGCTCCTACAATGAGCAGTTCTTC.

By frequency in the sample, this clonotype is medium-sized. The V gene is TRBV20-1, the J gene TRBJ1-5; D ambiguous. The V and J ends lost 3 bases and 3 bases respectively, with 6 bases between them. Germline CDR1 and CDR2: DFQATT and SNEGSKA (reference sequence). The CDR3 sequence is 12 residues long. In nucleotides, the CDR3 is TGCAGTGCTAGCGGCTACAATCAGCCCCAGCATTTT. This encodes CSASGYNQPQHF.

By frequency in the sample, this clonotype is medium-sized. The V call is TRBV4-3, the J call TRBJ1-5; 8 bases are a match to TRBD1. From germline, CDR1 is LGHNA and CDR2 YSLEER. With V trimmed by 3 bases and J by 9 bases, 4 bases remained unmatched. The CDR3 totals 13 residues. The CDR3 nucleotides are TGCGCCAGCAGCCAGGACAGGGCAAGGCCCCAGCATTTT. It codes for CASSQDRARPQHF.

Ten or more counts support this clonotype. This chain links TRBV3-1 with TRBJ1-1, with 7 bases identical to TRBD1. Trimming took 4 bases from V and 5 from J; bases not matched to a gene: 7. Germline assignment: CDR1 LGHDT and CDR2 YNNKEL (reference sequence). CDR3 length: 14 amino acids. CDR3 bases: TGTGCCAGCAGCCGACAGGGAGGAACGACTGAAGCTTTCTTT. Translating gives CASSRQGGTTEAFF. Full variable domain (missing parts from reference TRBV3-1 and TRBJ1-1): DTAVSQTPKYLVTQMGNDKSIKCEQNLGHDTMYWYKQDSKKFLKIMFSYNNKELIINETVPNRFSPKSPDKAHLNLHINSLELGDSAVYFCASSRQGGTTEAFFGQGTRLTVV.

By proportion, this clonotype is medium-sized. The rearrangement links TRBV20-1 to TRBJ1-1; TRBD1 aligns across 8 bases. V trimming: 6 bases; J trimming: 3 bases; junction bases outside the gene matches: 6. The germline gives CDR1 DFQATT, CDR2 SNEGSKA (reference sequence). The CDR3 spans 13 residues. DNA for the CDR3: TGCAGTGCGGACAGGGATGGGGACACTGAAGCTTTCTTT. It codes for CSADRDGDTEAFF.

The sample holds many counts of this clonotype. The chain joins TRBV7-2 to TRBJ2-2; no clear D gene. Per germline, CDR1 SGHTA and CDR2 FQGNSA. The CDR3 loop spans 13 amino acids. The V end lost 5 bases, the J end lost 2 bases, and 6 bases lay between the germline ends. CDR3 in DNA: TGTGCCAGCAGCCTGGACAACACCGGGGAGCTGTTTTTT. Protein sequence: CASSLDNTGELFF.

This clonotype is medium-sized. This chain connects TRBV4-3 to TRBJ1-4, with D uncertain. Germline-derived CDR1 and CDR2 are LGHNA and YSLEER. Trimming stripped 5 bases from V and 8 bases from J, with 15 bases between. This CDR3 region has 14 residues. In DNA, the CDR3 is TGCGCCAGCAGCACTGACGCTGTGGGAGAAAAACTGTTTTTT. Its translation: CASSTDAVGEKLFF.